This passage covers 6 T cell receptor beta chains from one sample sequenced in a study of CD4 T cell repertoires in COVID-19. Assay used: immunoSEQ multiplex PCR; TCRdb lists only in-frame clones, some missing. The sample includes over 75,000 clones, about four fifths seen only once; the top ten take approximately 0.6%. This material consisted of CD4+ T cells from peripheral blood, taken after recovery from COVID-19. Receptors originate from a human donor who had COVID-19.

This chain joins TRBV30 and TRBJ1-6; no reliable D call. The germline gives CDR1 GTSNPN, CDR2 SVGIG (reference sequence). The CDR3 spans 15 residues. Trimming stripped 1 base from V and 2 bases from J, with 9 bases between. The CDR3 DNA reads TGTGCCTGGAGTGCGCTTACAGCCTATAATTCACCCCTCCACTTT. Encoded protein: CAWSALTAYNSPLHF.

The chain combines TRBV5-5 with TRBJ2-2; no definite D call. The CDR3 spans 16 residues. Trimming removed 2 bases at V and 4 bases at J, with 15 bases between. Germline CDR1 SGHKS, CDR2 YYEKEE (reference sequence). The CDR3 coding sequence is TGTGCCAGCAGCTTACGAGCCGAGATTCTCACCGGGGAGCTGTTTTTT. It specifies CASSLRAEILTGELFF.

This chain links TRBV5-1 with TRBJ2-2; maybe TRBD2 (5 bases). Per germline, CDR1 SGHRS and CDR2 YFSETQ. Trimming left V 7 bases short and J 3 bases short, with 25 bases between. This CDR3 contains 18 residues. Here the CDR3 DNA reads TGCGCCAGCGGCAACTATATGCGGACTCTCCGGGACACCGGGGAGCTGTTTTTT. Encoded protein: CASGNYMRTLRDTGELFF.

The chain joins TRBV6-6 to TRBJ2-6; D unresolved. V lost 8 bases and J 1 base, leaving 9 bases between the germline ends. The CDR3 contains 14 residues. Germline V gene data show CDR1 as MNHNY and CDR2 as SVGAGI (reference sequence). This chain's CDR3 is CASEQSSGANVLTF. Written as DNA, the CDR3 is TGTGCCAGCGAACAGTCTTCTGGGGCCAACGTCCTGACTTTC.

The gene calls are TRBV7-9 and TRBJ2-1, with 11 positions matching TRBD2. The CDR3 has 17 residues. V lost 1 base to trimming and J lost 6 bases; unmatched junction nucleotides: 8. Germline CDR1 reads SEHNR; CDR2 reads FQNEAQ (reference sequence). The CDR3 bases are TGTGCCAGCAGCTTAGACTACACTAGCGGGAGAGGCAATGAGCAGTTCTTC. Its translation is CASSLDYTSGRGNEQFF. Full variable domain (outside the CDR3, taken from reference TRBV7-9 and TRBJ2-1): DTGVSQNPRHKITKRGQNVTFRCDPISEHNRLYWYRQTLGQGPEFLTYFQNEAQLEKSRLLSDRFSAERPKGSFSTLEIQRTEQGDSAMYLCASSLDYTSGRGNEQFFGPGTRLTVL.

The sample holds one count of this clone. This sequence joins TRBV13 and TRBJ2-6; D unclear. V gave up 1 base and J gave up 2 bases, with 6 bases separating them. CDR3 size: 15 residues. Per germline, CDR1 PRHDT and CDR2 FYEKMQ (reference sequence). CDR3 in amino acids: CASSLVGAGANVLTF. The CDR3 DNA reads TGTGCCAGCAGCTTAGTAGGCGCTGGGGCCAACGTCCTGACTTTC.